The sample holds many counts of the clone carrying this TCR beta chain. The antigen remains unidentified. The CDR3 runs to 13 residues. The germline V gene has CDR1 SNHLY and CDR2 FYNNEI. Trimming cost V 8 bases and J 1 base, with 9 bases left between them. The data originate from a study of T cells in Graves' hyperthyroidism and ophthalmopathy. Points from the study as a whole: Ophthalmopathy stood apart from stable hyperthyroidism in a 13 V-J model. Prediction of ophthalmopathy progression came a median approximately 6.5 months pre-onset. Most thyroid clonotypes expanded above 0.001 were also detected in blood.

Regions amplified from RNA transcripts were the TCR beta CDR3 regions. HTBI primers were used for first-round RT-PCR of the TCR CDR3. MiXCR, applied by TCRdb to the multiplex PCR reads, yields one record per CDR3 protein. This table holds roughly 570,000 distinct CDR3 sequences, about half found once. This sequence originates from an adult woman with Graves' disease, either hyperthyroidism or ophthalmopathy (not recorded which). This chain links TRBV2 with TRBJ1-3, with no clear D. The sequenced material came from peripheral blood or thyroid tissue (not recorded which). The CDR3 DNA reads TGTGCCAGCGGAAGCCATTCTGGAAACACCATATATTTT. Amino acids: CASGSHSGNTIYF.